This T cell receptor beta chain appears in the sequencing data of a study of blood T cell repertoires in COVID-19. Across the whole study: T cells, B-cell-depleted T cells, or PBMCs provided the cDNA or gDNA that served as material.

This CDR3 is 16 amino acids long. The germline CDR1 and CDR2 sequences are MDHEN and SYDVKM. V was clipped by 2 bases and J by 2 bases, with 10 bases between them. Profiling relied on immunoSEQ multiplex PCR, and the TCRdb table lists in-frame clones only, not all of them. Of roughly 72,000 clones listed, around 89% were seen once; the top ten hold about 21%. The clonotype originates from a human donor in a cohort sampled during active COVID-19. The sample comprised peripheral blood. The rearrangement links TRBV28 to TRBJ2-6; possible D gene TRBD2, 7 bases. In nucleotides, the CDR3 is TGTGCCAGCAGTTTAGGGGGGGCCCCTGGGGCCAACGTCCTGACTTTC. It yields the protein CASSLGGAPGANVLTF.